This TCR beta chain was sequenced for a study of shared clonotypes between healthy human individuals. Study in general: CD4 naive and memory got three plates each, CD8 naive two, CD8 memory one.

As concerns this clone: Its antigen is not known.

Terminally differentiated effector memory CD45RA+ cells were excluded from the naive CD8 cells, which were CD45RO-negative and positively selected for CCR7. General observations from the study: Clonotype sharing among donors likely depends on sequencing depth.

Per sorted-subset replicate PCR, input was around 200 ng DNA, representing tens of thousands of T cell genomes. Original processing notes: As immunoSEQ supplied junction-only sequences (without quality scores), filtering differed. Profiled with immunoSEQ multiplex PCR; TCRdb holds only in-frame clones, not every one. The V and J calls and clone size come from that table; D and trimming were worked out from the DNA. Of about 2 million clones listed, about 95% were seen once; the top ten hold less than 1.5%. Germline assignment: CDR1 SEHNR and CDR2 FQNEAQ (reference sequence). V shed 5 bases and J shed 3 bases, with 14 bases lying between them. The CDR3 has 14 amino acids.

This clonotype originated in a young man in good health. The gene calls are TRBV7-9 and TRBJ2-7, with D unclear. Sequencing input: naive CD8+ T cells sorted from blood. The CDR3 nucleotides read TGTGCCAGCAGCGCCGAGACGGAGAACTACGAGCAGTACTTC. Its translation: CASSAETENYEQYF.